Sequencing of this TCR beta chain was carried out in a study of CD8 T cells in ankylosing spondylitis. This clonotype has at least ten counts. Antigen: not known. Study-wide results and caveats: Blood from ankylosing spondylitis patients appeared to carry a characteristic roughly 8-variant TCR beta motif. Clones linked to disease, bearing a CD8+ phenotype, were relatively rare in peripheral blood. Clones tied to disease were said to be significantly enriched in matched ankylosing spondylitis synovial fluid.

For TCR beta, libraries came from quantitative 5'-RACE with molecular barcodes. From the 5' RACE reads, TCRdb called clonotypes with MiXCR, one entry per CDR3 protein. This sample yields 45,000 to 60,000 distinct CDR3 sequences, of which about 7.8% are seen a single time; roughly 8.1% belongs to the top ten. Germline V lookup: CDR1 SGHRS, CDR2 YFSETQ. CDR3 length: 16 amino acids. V lost 0 bases and J 2 bases, leaving 13 bases between the germline ends. The sequence came from a female donor with ankylosing spondylitis or in good health (not recorded which). The chain has TRBV5-1 and TRBJ2-3; the D is unclear. The sample taken for sequencing was blood, either unsorted or a sorted T cell fraction (not recorded which). In DNA, the CDR3 is TGCGCCAGCAGCTTGGAAGGATTCCCCTCCACAGATACGCAGTATTTT. Translated, it gives CASSLEGFPSTDTQYF.